The 32 T cell receptor beta chains in this list originate from one sample, sequenced in a study of human T cells and chemical hapten exposure. RNA extraction used unfractionated whole blood as the source of total RNA. One entry per CDR3 protein results from TCRdb running MiXCR on the 5' RACE reads. Of about 140,000 distinct CDR3 sequences in the sample, around 4% were seen once. The receptor source for this set is a female donor in good health.

Concerning this clonotype itself: This may be a read error, as it is one base from a much larger clone. The chain employs TRBV7-9 and TRBJ1-5, with D hard to call. The germline V and J ends were trimmed by 1 base and 5 bases, with 12 bases remaining between them. Germline values: CDR1 SEHNR, CDR2 FQNEAQ (reference sequence). CDR3 length: 15 residues. The CDR3 is CASSLGSSCDQPQHF. The DNA for the CDR3 is TGTGCCAGCAGCTTAGGCAGTAGTTGCGATCAGCCCCAGCATTTT.

This clonotype was seen repeatedly, ten times or more. The gene calls are TRBV6-5 and TRBJ1-6; TRBD1 agrees at 9 bases. Germline loops: CDR1 MNHEY, CDR2 SVGAGI. Trimming cost V 2 bases and J 4 bases; bases outside gene matches: 6. This CDR3 is built from 17 residues. Here the CDR3 reads CASSYTGGITYNSPLHF. CDR3 coding DNA: TGTGCCAGCAGTTACACAGGGGGCATTACGTATAATTCACCCCTCCACTTT.

This clonotype was counted many times. The genes are TRBV3-1 and TRBJ1-1, with 8 bases aligning to TRBD1. J was trimmed by 6 bases and V by 1 base; bases with no gene match: 4. Germline V gives CDR1 LGHDT, CDR2 YNNKEL (reference sequence). This CDR3 contains 14 residues. The CDR3 region has the DNA TGTGCCAGCAGCCAAGTAGGACAGGGCGCTGAAGCTTTCTTT. Its protein is CASSQVGQGAEAFF.

This clonotype was detected many times. The chain employs TRBV28 and TRBJ2-1; TRBD1 is a possible D gene (5 bases). Trimming stripped 6 bases from V and 4 bases from J, with 10 bases between. Germline assignment: CDR1 MDHEN and CDR2 SYDVKM. The CDR3 contains 13 residues. Here the CDR3 DNA reads TGTGCCAGCAGGTCCGACAGTTACAATGAGCAGTTCTTC. It yields the protein CASRSDSYNEQFF.

Regarding this clonotype: With a much larger clone just one base away, this may be a read error. The V call is TRBV28, the J call TRBJ1-6; 8 nucleotides agree with TRBD1. CDR1 is MDHEN and CDR2 is SYDVKM in the germline V gene. This CDR3 has 17 amino acids. V gave up 7 bases and J gave up 7 bases; unmatched junction bases: 15. Here the CDR3 reads CASNEGRGHCLNSPLHF. The CDR3 DNA sequence: TGTGCCAGCAATGAAGGCAGGGGGCATTGTCTCAATTCACCCCTCCACTTT. The variable domain in full, with the rest retrieved from reference TRBV28 and TRBJ1-6, is DVKVTQSSRYLVKRTGEKVFLECVQDMDHENMFWYRQDPGLGLRLIYFSYDVKMKEKGDIPEGYSVSREKKERFSLILESASTNQTSMYLCASNEGRGHCLNSPLHFGNGTRLTVT.

The chain links TRBV7-8 to TRBJ2-3; tentatively, D is TRBD1 (6 bases). CDR1 is SGHVS, CDR2 FQNEAQ, per germline. The CDR3 runs to 18 residues. V was trimmed by 6 bases and J by 2 bases, leaving 24 bases between them. This chain's CDR3 is CASRNRETLYRNTDTQYF. The CDR3 nucleotides are TGTGCCAGCAGGAACAGGGAGACCCTCTACCGAAACACAGATACGCAGTATTTT.

The chain is built from TRBV29-1 and TRBJ2-1, with TRBD2 matching 12 bases. This CDR3 is 17 amino acids long. Germline trimming cut 6 bases from V and 1 base from J; bases unmatched to any gene: 10. Germline lookup yields CDR1 SQVTM and CDR2 ANQGSEA. CDR3 sequence (DNA): TGCAGCGTGTCCCTAGCGGGGGGGCTGACGTCCTACAATGAGCAGTTCTTC. This gives the protein CSVSLAGGLTSYNEQFF.

The chain uses TRBV6-5 and TRBJ2-1, with D unclear. The CDR3 runs 18 residues. In germline, CDR1 is MNHEY, CDR2 SVGAGI. V was trimmed by 2 bases and J by 1 base, leaving 18 bases between them. Here the CDR3 reads CASSYRFVATASYNEQFF. The CDR3, as DNA: TGTGCCAGCAGTTACCGATTCGTGGCGACCGCGTCCTACAATGAGCAGTTCTTC.

This clonotype was seen at least ten times. CDR3 DNA sequence: TGTGCCAGCAGTTTGAGGAGATCTAGCGGGGTGGGGACAGATACGCAGTATTTT. Its protein is CASSLRRSSGVGTDTQYF. The chain uses TRBV27 and TRBJ2-3; TRBD2 matches 9 bases. Trimming at V came to 3 bases and at J to 3 bases, leaving 13 bases not matched to a gene. CDR1 MNHEY and CDR2 SMNVEV come from the germline V gene (reference sequence). The CDR3 runs to 18 residues.

This clonotype was seen at least ten times. This chain joins TRBV20-1 and TRBJ1-2; D unresolved. Germline V gene lookup returns CDR1 DFQATT and CDR2 SNEGSKA (reference sequence). V lost 1 base to trimming and J lost 4 bases, with 13 bases between them. The CDR3 is 14 amino acids. This CDR3 reads CSARVRGSGYGYTF. CDR3 DNA sequence: TGCAGTGCTAGAGTGCGGGGTAGCGGCTATGGCTACACCTTC.

This clonotype was recorded many times. This sequence joins TRBV28 and TRBJ2-7; D not resolved. The CDR3 covers 15 residues. The ends were cut back, 5 bases at V and 4 bases at J, with 18 bases in the middle. Germline loops: CDR1 MDHEN, CDR2 SYDVKM. Here the CDR3 DNA reads TGTGCCAGCAGTCGCCCAGCCTCACAAATTTACGAGCAGTACTTC. Protein: CASSRPASQIYEQYF.

The chain is built from TRBV15 and TRBJ2-2, with unresolved D. Germline V gene data show CDR1 as LNHNV and CDR2 as YYDKDF (reference sequence). The length of the CDR3 is 16 residues. V was shortened by 0 bases and J by 2 bases, with 10 bases between the two germline ends. The CDR3 nucleotides read TGTGCCACCAGCAGAGATCGTGGTTCCAACACCGGGGAGCTGTTTTTT. Encoded protein: CATSRDRGSNTGELFF.

This clonotype was seen many times. This chain uses TRBV6-5 with TRBJ1-2, with a tentative D call TRBD1 (5 bases). V was trimmed by 4 bases and J by 2 bases, leaving 14 bases between them. Germline V gene lookup returns CDR1 MNHEY and CDR2 SVGAGI. This CDR3 comprises 15 residues. Here the CDR3 reads CASSLHPQGNYGYTF. As DNA, the CDR3 is TGTGCCAGCAGTTTACATCCTCAGGGAAACTATGGCTACACCTTC.

This clonotype was observed many times. V usage is TRBV7-9 and J usage is TRBJ2-1, with TRBD2 identical over 11 bases. This CDR3 has 16 residues. Trimming cost V 2 bases and J 3 bases; bases outside gene matches: 3. Germline V gives CDR1 SEHNR, CDR2 FQNEAQ (reference sequence). CDR3 sequence: CASSLISGGDYNEQFF. The CDR3 bases are TGTGCCAGCAGCTTAATTAGCGGGGGGGACTACAATGAGCAGTTCTTC. The variable domain in full, completed from reference TRBV7-9 and TRBJ2-1, reads DTGVSQNPRHKITKRGQNVTFRCDPISEHNRLYWYRQTLGQGPEFLTYFQNEAQLEKSRLLSDRFSAERPKGSFSTLEIQRTEQGDSAMYLCASSLISGGDYNEQFFGPGTRLTVL.

This clonotype was picked up many times. The CDR3 bases are TGTGCCAGCAGCCAGGCTAGATCTGAGCAGTTCTTC. Amino acids: CASSQARSEQFF. The chain recombines TRBV4-2 with TRBJ2-1; D unresolved. The CDR3 is 12 amino acids. Germline assignment: CDR1 LGHNA and CDR2 YNFKEQ. Trimming took 3 bases from V and 9 from J, leaving 9 bases between them.

This clonotype was observed at least ten times. V is TRBV20-1 and J is TRBJ1-5; no firm D call. Germline CDR1 reads DFQATT; CDR2 reads SNEGSKA (reference sequence). CDR3 length equals 15 residues. V shed 4 bases and J shed 6 bases, with 19 bases lying between them. CDR3 sequence reads: CSATLGSRGSQPQHF. DNA for the CDR3: TGCAGTGCTACTCTTGGGTCCCGGGGTAGTCAGCCCCAGCATTTT.

In its sample, this clonotype was seen many times. This rearrangement joins TRBV4-1 to TRBJ1-3; 8 bases line up with TRBD1. Trimming at V came to 0 bases and at J to 0 bases, leaving 10 bases not matched to a gene. The germline CDR1 and CDR2 sequences are MGHRA and YSYEKL. The CDR3 is 19 residues long. Here the CDR3 reads CASSQDALSRGHSGNTIYF. The CDR3 DNA sequence: TGCGCCAGCAGCCAAGATGCACTGAGCAGGGGGCACTCTGGAAACACCATATATTTT.

In this sample, this clonotype turned up many times. The chain couples TRBV7-3 to TRBJ1-5; no definite D call. Trimming pared 1 base from V and 0 bases from J, leaving 19 bases between. This CDR3 region has 19 residues. Germline V gene data show CDR1 as SGHTA and CDR2 as FQGTGA. The CDR3 DNA reads TGTGCCAGCAGCTTAATGATTACTTGGGGAGATTCTAGCAATCAGCCCCAGCATTTT. Translation gives CASSLMITWGDSSNQPQHF.

Many counts were recorded for this clonotype. J is TRBJ2-7 and V is TRBV12-3 or TRBV12-4, with TRBD2 identical over 8 bases. The CDR3 covers 15 residues. Trimming took 5 bases from V and 4 from J; bases not matched to a gene: 10. The CDR3 DNA reads TGTGCCAGCAGTCTCCTCGGACTAGCATCTTACGAGCAGTACTTC. This codes for CASSLLGLASYEQYF.

Ten or more counts support this clonotype. The V call is TRBV4-3, the J call TRBJ1-6, with TRBD1 matching over 10 bases. Trimming took 0 bases from V and 7 from J; bases not matched to a gene: 3. Germline V gene sequence: CDR1 LGHNA, CDR2 YSLEER. This CDR3 is 16 amino acids long. CDR3 protein: CASSQDQGQGNSPLHF. Here the CDR3 DNA reads TGCGCCAGCAGCCAAGATCAGGGACAGGGGAATTCACCCCTCCACTTT.

This clonotype was counted at least ten times. The chain links TRBV5-8 to TRBJ1-5; D uncertain. Germline V gene lookup returns CDR1 SGHTS and CDR2 YDEGEE. The CDR3 consists of 15 residues. Trimming took off 1 base at V and 0 bases at J, with 8 bases between the two ends. CDR3 amino acids: CASSLTISSNQPQHF. In DNA, the CDR3 is TGTGCCAGCAGCTTGACAATAAGTAGCAATCAGCCCCAGCATTTT.

This chain joins TRBV6-6 and TRBJ2-5; D is possibly TRBD1 or TRBD2 (6 bases each). Germline V lookup: CDR1 MNHNY, CDR2 SVGAGI (reference sequence). Deletions cut 6 bases from V and 1 base from J, with 12 bases between. The CDR3 consists of 14 residues. The CDR3: CASSYRGRQETQYF. In DNA form, the CDR3 reads TGTGCCAGCAGCTACCGGGGGCGCCAAGAGACCCAGTACTTC.

V gene TRBV5-4 combines with J gene TRBJ2-5; weak D call: TRBD1 (6 bases). From germline, CDR1 is SGHNT and CDR2 YYREEE (reference sequence). Trimming cost V 5 bases and J 2 bases, with 16 bases left between them. CDR3 length: 15 amino acids. CDR3 region: CASRSKRGIQETQYF. DNA for the CDR3: TGTGCCAGCAGATCCAAAAGGGGGATTCAAGAGACCCAGTACTTC.

This clonotype occurred many times. The DNA for the CDR3 is TGTGCCAGCAGCATACTCAGGCGCACAGATACGCAGTATTTT. This sequence encodes CASSILRRTDTQYF. The chain couples TRBV12-3 or TRBV12-4 to TRBJ2-3; D is ambiguous. V was pared by 6 bases and J by 1 base, with 11 bases between. This CDR3 is 14 amino acids long.

This clonotype appeared many times. The rearrangement uses TRBV4-3 and TRBJ1-6; D call uncertain. V lost 4 bases, J lost 6 bases, and 16 bases lay in between. The CDR3 extends over 16 amino acids. The germline CDR1 and CDR2 sequences are LGHNA and YSLEER. For the CDR3, the DNA is TGCGCCAGCAGCCCCCGGTTAGGGCGATTTAATTCACCCCTCCACTTT. Its translation is CASSPRLGRFNSPLHF.

There are many counts of this clonotype. The CDR3: CASSQEDRGHDTQYF. The CDR3 nucleotides are TGCGCCAGCAGCCAAGAGGACAGGGGTCACGATACGCAGTATTTT. The chain is built from TRBV4-3 and TRBJ2-3; 9 bases fit TRBD1. The CDR3 loop spans 15 amino acids. The V and J ends lost 0 bases and 6 bases, in that order; junction bases with no gene match: 4. Germline-derived CDR1 and CDR2 are LGHNA and YSLEER.

There are many counts of this clonotype. This chain connects TRBV6-1 to TRBJ2-7; tentative D call: TRBD1 (6 bases). CDR3 size: 14 residues. Germline CDR1 and CDR2: MNHNS and SASEGT. V was shortened by 3 bases and J by 2 bases, with 11 bases between the two germline ends. Here the CDR3 reads CASSDAGGPYEQYF. The CDR3 nucleotides are TGTGCCAGCAGTGACGCTGGGGGCCCCTACGAGCAGTACTTC.

This clonotype has a count of ten or more. The chain employs TRBV25-1 and TRBJ2-7, with D unresolved. Per the germline V gene, CDR1 is MGHDK and CDR2 is SYGVNS. V gave up 6 bases and J gave up 1 base, with 13 bases separating them. The CDR3 is 14 amino acids. As DNA, the CDR3 is TGTGCCAGCAGCGCCACAGATTGTTCCTACGAGCAGTACTTC. As protein: CASSATDCSYEQYF.

This clonotype turned up a few times. The chain links TRBV5-1 to TRBJ2-7, with D possibly TRBD2 on 6 matching bases. The length of the CDR3 is 14 residues. V was clipped by 3 bases and J by 1 base, with 11 bases between them. Germline assignment: CDR1 SGHRS and CDR2 YFSETQ. The CDR3 is CASSSGTASYEQYF. For the CDR3, the DNA is TGCGCCAGCAGCTCAGGGACTGCGTCCTACGAGCAGTACTTC.

This clonotype was detected many times. The chain combines TRBV27 with TRBJ2-3; 10 bases match TRBD2. CDR3 length: 13 amino acids. CDR1 and CDR2 from the germline V gene are MNHEY and SMNVEV (reference sequence). J was trimmed by 5 bases and V by 8 bases; bases with no gene match: 4. CDR3 loop: CASGLAGVDTQYF. Written as DNA, the CDR3 is TGTGCCAGCGGGCTAGCGGGGGTAGATACGCAGTATTTT.

The sample holds many counts of this clonotype. V gene TRBV20-1 combines with J gene TRBJ2-3, with D uncertain. The CDR3 runs 13 residues. V was shortened by 3 bases and J by 2 bases, with 9 bases between the two germline ends. Germline V gene sequence: CDR1 DFQATT, CDR2 SNEGSKA (reference sequence). CDR3 in DNA: TGCAGTGCTAGTGTAAAACCCACAGATACGCAGTATTTT. Amino acids: CSASVKPTDTQYF.

This clonotype showed up many times. The chain couples TRBV20-1 to TRBJ1-5; D uncertain. The germline V gene has CDR1 DFQATT and CDR2 SNEGSKA (reference sequence). The CDR3 has 13 residues. Trimming pared 3 bases from V and 6 bases from J, leaving 12 bases between. Here the CDR3 reads CSASAGAGQPQHF. The CDR3 DNA reads TGCAGTGCTAGTGCAGGCGCGGGTCAGCCCCAGCATTTT.